Listed here are 26 T cell receptor beta chains from one sample, sequenced in a study of monozygotic twins with inflammatory bowel disease. TCRdb re-analyzed the 5' RACE reads; it lists each CDR3 protein once, without DNA. The sample yields around 150,000 distinct CDR3 sequences, of which the top ten take up approximately 3%. The sequenced sample consisted of blood. Receptor source: a human donor with ulcerative colitis or Crohn's disease, or a healthy co-twin of an affected twin (not recorded which).

The J gene is TRBJ2-4, the V gene TRBV5-1; the TCRdb D gene call, TRBD1, has no DNA to confirm it. Per germline, CDR1 SGHRS and CDR2 YFSETQ. CDR3 length: 16 residues. This CDR3 is CASSLTRGPSKNIQYF.

The J gene is TRBJ1-2, the V gene TRBV20-1; checking the TCRdb D call of TRBD1 is not possible without DNA. The CDR3 contains 15 residues. Per the germline V gene, CDR1 is DFQATT and CDR2 is SNEGSKA (reference sequence). CDR3: CSARAPGPELRGYTF.

The chain couples TRBV6-2 or TRBV6-3 to TRBJ2-2; TCRdb reports TRBD2, a call that lacks DNA to check it against. The CDR3 runs 16 residues. Germline V gene sequence: CDR1 MNHEY, CDR2 SVGEGT. CDR3 in amino acids: CASSYWEREDTGELFF.

The V and J genes are TRBV29-1 and TRBJ2-1; TCRdb's D call, TRBD1, is unchecked because there is no DNA. CDR1 is SQVTM and CDR2 is ANQGSEA in the germline V gene. The CDR3 has 14 residues. The CDR3 loop reads CSVEDPGFRQEQFF.

The chain combines TRBV5-1 with TRBJ1-2; TCRdb designates TRBD1, a call that cannot be tested without DNA. Germline CDR1 is SGHRS and CDR2 is YFSETQ. This CDR3 is 14 amino acids long. The CDR3 loop reads CASSFGQGAYGYTF.

V is TRBV5-1 and J is TRBJ2-1. Germline values: CDR1 SGHRS, CDR2 YFSETQ. CDR3 length equals 15 residues. The CDR3 here is CASSLRPSSYNEQFF.

The V gene is TRBV7-9, the J gene TRBJ2-1. Germline V gene data show CDR1 as SEHNR and CDR2 as FQNEAQ (reference sequence). The CDR3 runs 13 residues. This CDR3 is CASSLGLANEQFF.

V usage is TRBV5-1 and J usage is TRBJ2-5. The CDR3 consists of 13 residues. CDR1 is SGHRS and CDR2 is YFSETQ in the germline V gene. The CDR3: CASSLGDQETQYF.

The genes are TRBV11-3 and TRBJ2-1; TCRdb picks TRBD1, but there is no DNA to check that call. CDR3 size: 16 residues. Germline CDR1 and CDR2: SGHNT and YENEEA. The CDR3 is CASSLGDRGTYNEQFF.

J is TRBJ2-1 and V is TRBV12-3 or TRBV12-4. This CDR3 is built from 13 residues. The CDR3 loop is CASSLLGISEQFF.

The chain carries TRBV6-2 or TRBV6-3 and TRBJ1-5. The CDR3 length is 15 residues. CDR1 and CDR2 from the germline V gene are MNHEY and SVGEGT. CDR3 sequence: CASSYSMELPQPQHF.

The V call is TRBV5-1, the J call TRBJ2-1; TCRdb calls TRBD2, which cannot be checked without DNA. The CDR3 is made up of 21 amino acids. Germline V gives CDR1 SGHRS, CDR2 YFSETQ. The CDR3 loop reads CASSLRSQRGSGSGSYNEQFF. The entire variable domain, with the rest obtained from reference TRBV5-1 and TRBJ2-1, is as follows: KAGVTQTPRYLIKTRGQQVTLSCSPISGHRSVSWYQQTPGQGLQFLFEYFSETQRNKGNFPGRFSGRQFSNSRSEMNVSTLELGDSALYLCASSLRSQRGSGSGSYNEQFFGPGTRLTVL.

The CDR3 sequence: CAKRTSGRSEQFF. The gene calls are TRBV2 and TRBJ2-1; the D gene TCRdb calls, TRBD2, cannot be checked with no DNA. CDR1 and CDR2 (germline): SNHLY, FYNNEI. The CDR3 totals 13 residues.

J is TRBJ1-1 and V is TRBV5-1; TCRdb names TRBD1, which stays unverified in the absence of DNA. CDR3 length equals 17 residues. Per germline, CDR1 SGHRS and CDR2 YFSETQ. Here the CDR3 reads CASSLDPHGQRNTEAFF.

The genes are TRBV5-4 and TRBJ1-3; as DNA is missing, the TRBD1 call by TCRdb cannot be tested. CDR3 length: 14 residues. Germline V gene data show CDR1 as SGHNT and CDR2 as YYREEE (reference sequence). CDR3 residues: CASHQTGAGNTIYF.

The rearrangement links TRBV7-3 to TRBJ2-3; with no DNA, the TCRdb D assignment of TRBD2 cannot be verified. The CDR3 totals 19 residues. Germline V gene lookup returns CDR1 SGHTA and CDR2 FQGTGA. The CDR3 loop reads CASSDLIPASGRSTDTQYF.

The chain has TRBV9 and TRBJ2-7; the D call from TCRdb, TRBD2, cannot be confirmed without DNA. Germline-derived CDR1 and CDR2 are SGDLS and YYNGEE. The CDR3 contains 15 residues. CDR3 residues: CASSVSASGTYEQYF.

The CDR3 spells CASSPRTGELFF. The chain is built from TRBV13 and TRBJ2-2. The germline CDR1 and CDR2 sequences are PRHDT and FYEKMQ (reference sequence). This CDR3 is built from 12 residues. Variable domain in full (rest from reference TRBV13 and TRBJ2-2): AAGVIQSPRHLIKEKRETATLKCYPIPRHDTVYWYQQGPGQDPQFLISFYEKMQSDKGSIPDRFSAQQFSDYHSELNMSSLELGDSALYFCASSPRTGELFFGEGSRLTVL.

V gene TRBV7-2 combines with J gene TRBJ1-1. Germline CDR1 is SGHTA and CDR2 is FQGNSA. The CDR3 length is 16 residues. CDR3 loop: CASSLALGRLNTEAFF.

The gene calls are TRBV9 and TRBJ2-7; TCRdb designates TRBD2, a call that cannot be tested without DNA. The CDR3 has 14 amino acids. Germline V gene sequence: CDR1 SGDLS, CDR2 YYNGEE. CDR3 region: CASSVHAGPEGQYF.

The chain carries TRBV6-1 and TRBJ2-7; TCRdb calls TRBD2, which cannot be checked without DNA. Germline values: CDR1 MNHNS, CDR2 SASEGT. This CDR3 spans 16 amino acids. The CDR3 here is CASSISTSGSTGEQYF.

The chain recombines TRBV5-4 with TRBJ2-7. Germline CDR1 and CDR2: SGHNT and YYREEE (reference sequence). This CDR3 spans 15 amino acids. The CDR3 region is CASSLIGGRSYEQYF.

Here the CDR3 reads CASSVALAGVIDTQYF. The V call is TRBV9, the J call TRBJ2-3; checking the TCRdb D call of TRBD2 is not possible without DNA. The germline V gene encodes CDR1 SGDLS and CDR2 YYNGEE. The CDR3 loop spans 16 amino acids. The full variable domain, with the rest looked up from reference TRBV9 and TRBJ2-3, is DSGVTQTPKHLITATGQRVTLRCSPRSGDLSVYWYQQSLDQGLQFLIQYYNGEERAKGNILERFSAQQFPDLHSELNLSSLELGDSALYFCASSVALAGVIDTQYFGPGTRLTVL.

The chain combines TRBV14 with TRBJ1-6; checking the TCRdb D call of TRBD1 is not possible without DNA. Looked up from germline, CDR1 is SGHDN and CDR2 is FVKESK. The CDR3 contains 13 residues. CDR3 amino acids: CASSQGGNSPLHF.

The chain uses TRBV27 and TRBJ2-1; TCRdb designates TRBD1, a call that cannot be tested without DNA. The CDR3 length is 15 residues. Germline values: CDR1 MNHEY, CDR2 SMNVEV (reference sequence). CDR3 region: CASTGGGGSYNEQFF.

The rearrangement joins TRBV6-1 to TRBJ1-1; the TCRdb D gene call, TRBD1, has no DNA to confirm it. The length of the CDR3 is 14 residues. Per the germline V gene, CDR1 is MNHNS and CDR2 is SASEGT. The CDR3 here is CASSEHWDRAEAFF.